A selection of T cell receptor beta chains follows, all from one sample in a study of chemoradiotherapy in HPV16-positive cancers. TCRdb's table, derived via immunoSEQ multiplex PCR, lists solely in-frame clones and lacks some. The sample consists of roughly 9,300 clones, under 80% of them appearing once. The sample was taken from a patient who underwent chemoradiotherapy. These receptors were taken from a human donor with HPV-associated anogenital cancer. CDR3s leave out the opening cysteine and the closing phenylalanine or tryptophan.

j_gene: TRBJ1-3
v_gene: TRBV21-1
CDR3aa: ASSKGSGNFSGNTIY

j_gene: TRBJ1-1
v_gene: TRBV11-2
CDR3aa: ASSLGAGNTEAF

j_gene: TRBJ1-2
v_gene: TRBV7-2
CDR3aa: ASSPNTGTDYGYT

j_gene: TRBJ1-3
v_gene: TRBV5-6
CDR3aa: ASSQRAQISSGNTIY

j_gene: TRBJ2-5
v_gene: TRBV28
CDR3aa: ASSTTSGGAAQY

j_gene: TRBJ2-4
v_gene: TRBV2
CDR3aa: ASGIGGTLAKNIQY

j_gene: TRBJ1-1
v_gene: TRBV7-9
CDR3aa: ASSLEGTMNTEAF

j_gene: TRBJ1-2
v_gene: TRBV12-5
CDR3aa: ARGIQGAYGYT

j_gene: TRBJ2-5
v_gene: TRBV2
CDR3aa: ASNYQGARETQY

j_gene: TRBJ2-5
v_gene: TRBV19
CDR3aa: ASSAFPGTGRGETQY

j_gene: TRBJ1-5
v_gene: TRBV30
CDR3aa: AWSLLGTLQPQH

j_gene: TRBJ2-5
v_gene: TRBV5-6
CDR3aa: ASKGSGSQETQY

j_gene: TRBJ2-5
v_gene: TRBV5-4
CDR3aa: ASSSTGGETQY

j_gene: TRBJ2-3
v_gene: TRBV5-1
CDR3aa: ASSSNQGSTDTQY

j_gene: TRBJ2-3
v_gene: TRBV6-1
CDR3aa: ASSELADSTDTQY

j_gene: TRBJ2-6
v_gene: TRBV4-1
CDR3aa: ASSQIYSGANVLT

j_gene: TRBJ2-1
v_gene: TRBV19
CDR3aa: ASTPEAGGPAEQF

j_gene: TRBJ1-2
v_gene: TRBV6-6
CDR3aa: ASRRQGPGLNYGYT

j_gene: TRBJ1-2
v_gene: TRBV15
CDR3aa: ATSRDLEDLGYT

j_gene: TRBJ1-2
v_gene: TRBV20-1
CDR3aa: SASEGPAVT

j_gene: TRBJ1-2
v_gene: TRBV6-1
CDR3aa: ASSEPGSGNYGYT

j_gene: TRBJ2-1
v_gene: TRBV28
CDR3aa: ASSRYYNEQF

j_gene: TRBJ2-7
v_gene: TRBV4-1
CDR3aa: ASSQDIGTGSYEQY

j_gene: TRBJ2-5
v_gene: TRBV9
CDR3aa: ASSATSGVETQY

j_gene: TRBJ2-1
v_gene: TRBV19
CDR3aa: ASWDRGLDNEQF

j_gene: TRBJ2-7
v_gene: TRBV28
CDR3aa: ASSLLSLGAYEQY

j_gene: TRBJ2-1
v_gene: TRBV7-9
CDR3aa: ASSLVRASQYNEQF

j_gene: TRBJ1-1
v_gene: TRBV14
CDR3aa: ASSQDKGTGFNTEAF

j_gene: TRBJ1-5
v_gene: TRBV4-1
CDR3aa: ASSQEGSFSNQPQH

j_gene: TRBJ1-4
v_gene: TRBV11-2
CDR3aa: ASSLDRVNEKLF

j_gene: TRBJ2-2
v_gene: TRBV25-1
CDR3aa: ASSDRQGAGTGELF

j_gene: TRBJ1-6
v_gene: TRBV10-1
CDR3aa: ASSESISAGHSPLH

j_gene: TRBJ1-1
v_gene: TRBV7-8
CDR3aa: ASSLNGVPAPEAF

j_gene: TRBJ2-5
v_gene: TRBV10-3
CDR3aa: AISVDNQETQY

j_gene: TRBJ2-7
v_gene: TRBV4-2
CDR3aa: ASSQDRSAGGYEQY

j_gene: TRBJ2-1
v_gene: TRBV7-9
CDR3aa: ASSSLVWGGSNEQF

j_gene: TRBJ1-1
v_gene: TRBV19
CDR3aa: ASSASLNTEAF

j_gene: TRBJ2-2
v_gene: TRBV25-1
CDR3aa: ASSETGTSGGELF

j_gene: TRBJ2-5
v_gene: TRBV2
CDR3aa: ASSVAHRQETQY

j_gene: TRBJ2-3
v_gene: TRBV12-5
CDR3aa: ASGEGRITDTQY

j_gene: TRBJ1-2
v_gene: TRBV2
CDR3aa: ASSGKGLNEGYGYT

j_gene: TRBJ1-5
v_gene: TRBV10-3
CDR3aa: AISESRDISFRQPQH

j_gene: TRBJ2-3
v_gene: TRBV7-8
CDR3aa: ASSSTRWGTDTQY

j_gene: TRBJ1-5
v_gene: TRBV7-9
CDR3aa: ASSQGYSNQPQH

j_gene: TRBJ2-3
v_gene: TRBV5-6
CDR3aa: ASSFFGPITDTQY

j_gene: TRBJ1-1
v_gene: TRBV11-3
CDR3aa: ASSLKSGQGDLGMNTEAF

j_gene: TRBJ1-2
v_gene: TRBV6-1
CDR3aa: ASRTGNGYT

j_gene: TRBJ1-2
v_gene: TRBV4-2
CDR3aa: ASSNSGGNYGYT

j_gene: TRBJ2-5
v_gene: TRBV7-3
CDR3aa: ASSLAGGERETQY

j_gene: TRBJ1-2
v_gene: TRBV7-6
CDR3aa: ASSLGTGGIYGYT

j_gene: TRBJ1-2
v_gene: TRBV5-6
CDR3aa: ASSMDTTYGYT

j_gene: TRBJ1-2
v_gene: TRBV6-1
CDR3aa: ASTRDNYGYT